These 28 T cell receptor beta chains share one sample of origin, sequenced in a study of monozygotic twins with inflammatory bowel disease. TCRdb reprocessed the 5' RACE reads and reports one entry per CDR3 protein, with no DNA. In total, the table holds roughly 300,000 distinct CDR3 sequences. The sequencing input was blood. Receptors were obtained from a human donor with ulcerative colitis or Crohn's disease, or a healthy co-twin of an affected twin (not recorded which).

This rearrangement joins TRBV2 to TRBJ1-5; the TCRdb D gene call, TRBD1, has no DNA to confirm it. The CDR3 length is 14 residues. The germline CDR1 and CDR2 sequences are SNHLY and FYNNEI. The CDR3: CASSGGRGNQPQHF.

The rearrangement links TRBV4-3 to TRBJ2-3; TCRdb proposes TRBD2, but this gene call is untestable without DNA. This CDR3 has 16 residues. Per the germline V gene, CDR1 is LGHNA and CDR2 is YSLEER. CDR3: CASSQKWEGITDTQYF.

The rearrangement joins TRBV29-1 to TRBJ1-5. In germline, CDR1 is SQVTM, CDR2 ANQGSEA. This CDR3 has 17 amino acids. The CDR3 loop reads CSAILRRQGSYNQPQHF.

J is TRBJ2-5 and V is TRBV20-1; TCRdb's D call of TRBD2 is untestable without DNA. CDR3 length: 15 amino acids. Germline CDR1 is DFQATT and CDR2 is SNEGSKA (reference sequence). The CDR3 spells CSARGLADTQETQYF.

This rearrangement joins TRBV3-1 to TRBJ2-5; with no DNA, the TCRdb D assignment of TRBD1 cannot be verified. Germline assignment: CDR1 LGHDT and CDR2 YNNKEL (reference sequence). This CDR3 has 14 residues. The CDR3 sequence: CASRLPGIAKTQYF.

V is TRBV3-1 and J is TRBJ2-5; TCRdb indicates TRBD1, and absent DNA this call remains unverified. CDR1 and CDR2 from the germline V gene are LGHDT and YNNKEL (reference sequence). This CDR3 is built from 15 residues. CDR3: CASSQGRLGRETQYF.

The chain employs TRBV6-2 or TRBV6-3 and TRBJ2-5; checking the TCRdb D call of TRBD1 is not possible without DNA. Germline V gives CDR1 MNHEY, CDR2 SVGEGT. The CDR3 sequence is 14 residues long. CDR3 residues: CASSYVGAMETQYF.

V and J are TRBV24-1 and TRBJ2-3; TCRdb's D gene call, TRBD1, goes unchecked for lack of DNA. The germline V gene has CDR1 KGHDR and CDR2 SFDVKD. The CDR3 is 14 residues long. CDR3 region: CATSDLTGGRRQYF.

The rearrangement uses TRBV7-2 and TRBJ2-3; absent DNA, TCRdb's TRBD1 call cannot be checked. This CDR3 region has 16 residues. Germline CDR1 SGHTA, CDR2 FQGNSA. The CDR3 sequence: CASSYEPGRNTDTQYF.

V gene TRBV15 combines with J gene TRBJ2-7. The CDR3 runs 15 residues. Germline CDR1 reads LNHNV; CDR2 reads YYDKDF (reference sequence). The CDR3 spells CATSRGVGSSYEQYF.

The chain is built from TRBV5-1 and TRBJ1-1; TCRdb's D call of TRBD1 is untestable without DNA. Germline V gives CDR1 SGHRS, CDR2 YFSETQ. CDR3 length equals 12 residues. The chain's CDR3 is CASSLGVTEAFF.

This sequence joins TRBV23-1 and TRBJ2-1; TCRdb picks TRBD2, but there is no DNA to check that call. TRBV23-1 is sorted into the ORF group, with uncertain function. This CDR3 has 20 residues. CDR3 amino acids: CASSQSFLPASGKSYNEQFF.

The chain employs TRBV29-1 and TRBJ2-3; absent DNA, TCRdb's TRBD2 call cannot be checked. CDR1 and CDR2 from the germline V gene are SQVTM and ANQGSEA. The CDR3 sequence is 15 residues long. The CDR3 spells CSVPTSGPSTDTQYF.

The chain has TRBV6-5 and TRBJ2-7; TCRdb returns TRBD2, unconfirmable since there is no DNA. CDR3 length: 11 residues. Germline assignment: CDR1 MNHEY and CDR2 SVGAGI. The CDR3 sequence: CASSPLGEQYF.

The V and J genes are TRBV4-2 and TRBJ1-5; the D call of TRBD1 rests on TCRdb alone, since no DNA is present to check it. In germline, CDR1 is LGHNA, CDR2 YNFKEQ. CDR3 length equals 13 residues. This chain's CDR3 is CASRQAGGEPQHF.

CDR3 loop: CSVDDSGTGYTYEQYF. The chain uses TRBV20-1 and TRBJ2-7; without DNA, the TCRdb call of TRBD1 cannot be checked. The CDR3 length is 16 residues. Germline CDR1 is DFQATT and CDR2 is SNEGSKA (reference sequence).

V is TRBV7-2 and J is TRBJ2-3; TCRdb outputs TRBD2, but without DNA this stays unchecked. This CDR3 contains 14 residues. Per the germline V gene, CDR1 is SGHTA and CDR2 is FQGNSA. The CDR3 reads CASRAGIRTDTQYF.

This chain joins TRBV9 and TRBJ2-2; the D gene TCRdb calls, TRBD2, cannot be checked with no DNA. The CDR3 contains 13 residues. Germline values: CDR1 SGDLS, CDR2 YYNGEE. The CDR3 is CASTSTFGGELFF.

The chain joins TRBV7-9 to TRBJ2-7; TCRdb designates TRBD2, a call that cannot be tested without DNA. Germline V gives CDR1 SEHNR, CDR2 FQNEAQ (reference sequence). The CDR3 consists of 13 residues. CDR3 region: CAWTGENFYEQYF.

This rearrangement joins TRBV3-1 to TRBJ1-2; checking the TCRdb D call of TRBD1 is not possible without DNA. This CDR3 is 15 amino acids long. CDR1 LGHDT and CDR2 YNNKEL come from the germline V gene (reference sequence). Here the CDR3 reads CASRQDYRQPYGYTF.

This chain links TRBV12-3 or TRBV12-4 with TRBJ2-3; TCRdb designates TRBD1, a call that cannot be tested without DNA. CDR3 length: 13 amino acids. The CDR3 loop reads CASLTGGAGTQYF.

The V gene is TRBV5-1, the J gene TRBJ2-7. The CDR3 extends over 15 amino acids. Per germline, CDR1 SGHRS and CDR2 YFSETQ. This CDR3 is CASSFAAIKSYEQYF.

The rearrangement joins TRBV27 to TRBJ1-1. The CDR3 loop spans 13 amino acids. The germline V gene encodes CDR1 MNHEY and CDR2 SMNVEV (reference sequence). The CDR3 sequence is CASSELSGFGAFF.

The chain uses TRBV24-1 and TRBJ2-3; with no DNA, the TCRdb D assignment of TRBD1 cannot be verified. Germline V lookup: CDR1 KGHDR, CDR2 SFDVKD. The CDR3 runs 16 residues. This chain's CDR3 is CATSYAGTGGTDTQYF.

The chain recombines TRBV11-2 with TRBJ2-1; TCRdb's D gene call, TRBD2, goes unchecked for lack of DNA. CDR3 length equals 14 residues. Germline V gene lookup returns CDR1 SGHAT and CDR2 FQNNGV. The CDR3: CASSQTSGRAEQFF.

The J gene is TRBJ1-1, the V gene TRBV15; TCRdb names TRBD1, which stays unverified in the absence of DNA. Germline V lookup: CDR1 LNHNV, CDR2 YYDKDF (reference sequence). The CDR3 has 13 residues. CDR3 amino acids: CATTDRKNTEAFF.

The genes are TRBV19 and TRBJ2-4; TCRdb names TRBD2, which stays unverified in the absence of DNA. Germline CDR1 and CDR2: LNHDA and SQIVND (reference sequence). The CDR3 contains 16 residues. CDR3 sequence: CASSILSPLAKNIQYF.

The J gene is TRBJ2-3, the V gene TRBV9; lacking DNA, the TRBD2 call made by TCRdb goes unchecked. The CDR3 runs 16 residues. Looked up from germline, CDR1 is SGDLS and CDR2 is YYNGEE. CDR3 protein: CASSVGASSVPDTQYF.